The 20 T cell receptor beta chains listed next were all sequenced from one sample in a study of T cells in Graves' hyperthyroidism and ophthalmopathy. There were TCR beta CDR3 regions amplified from RNA transcripts. The TCR CDR3 was amplified in a first-round RT-PCR using the HTBI primer set. TCRdb redid the calling of the multiplex PCR reads with MiXCR, one entry per CDR3 protein. Here the sample spans fewer than 40,000 distinct CDR3 sequences, about 50% being singletons. The specimen was blood. These receptors were obtained from a man in his forties with Graves' ophthalmopathy.

The chain employs TRBV6-1 and TRBJ1-2; 8 nucleotides line up with TRBD1. This CDR3 has 14 amino acids. Losses at the gene ends were 4 bases for V and 2 bases for J; bases not matched to a gene: 3. CDR1 MNHNS and CDR2 SASEGT come from the germline V gene. The CDR3 reads CASSAGQGNYGYTF. DNA of the CDR3: TGTGCCAGCAGTGCAGGACAGGGAAACTATGGCTACACCTTC.

At least ten counts were recorded for this clonotype. The J gene is TRBJ1-1, the V gene TRBV7-8; TRBD1 is a possible D gene (6 bases). The CDR3 is 15 amino acids. Trimming took 0 bases from V and 4 from J, leaving 12 bases between them. Germline V lookup: CDR1 SGHVS, CDR2 FQNEAQ. The CDR3 spells CASSLARGGLTEAFF. The CDR3 nucleotides are TGTGCCAGCAGCTTAGCACGCGGGGGGCTCACTGAAGCTTTCTTT.

There are many counts of this clonotype. The genes are TRBV5-1 and TRBJ1-1; no definite D call. The CDR3 covers 15 residues. CDR1 SGHRS and CDR2 YFSETQ come from the germline V gene. V lost 2 bases, J lost 1 base, and 12 bases lay in between. CDR3 sequence reads: CASSLGATANTEAFF. The CDR3, as DNA: TGCGCCAGCAGCTTAGGAGCGACGGCGAACACTGAAGCTTTCTTT.

Regarding this clonotype: The conserved final phenylalanine or tryptophan is absent from the CDR3, which likely points to a read error. This chain connects TRBV11-2 to TRBJ2-5; D is undetermined. V dropped 5 bases and J dropped 4 bases, with 11 bases sitting between them. Germline loops: CDR1 SGHAT, CDR2 FQNNGV. This CDR3 region has 13 residues. CDR3 residues: CASSLSILETQYC. The CDR3 DNA is TGTGCCAGCAGCCTCTCCATTCTAGAGACCCAGTACTGC.

The V gene is TRBV5-6, the J gene TRBJ2-5, with 11 bases that match TRBD2. The CDR3 is made up of 15 amino acids. CDR1 SGHDT and CDR2 YYEEEE come from the germline V gene. V lost 5 bases and J lost 2; bases outside the gene matches: 5. CDR3 sequence reads: CASRTLAGGQETQYF. The DNA for the CDR3 is TGTGCCAGCAGAACCCTAGCGGGGGGACAAGAGACCCAGTACTTC.

The chain has TRBV9 and TRBJ1-6; the match to TRBD1 covers 8 bases. The V gene's germline CDR1 is SGDLS and CDR2 YYNGEE. CDR3 length: 15 amino acids. Trimming at V came to 4 bases and at J to 6 bases, leaving 6 bases not matched to a gene. The DNA for the CDR3 is TGTGCCAGCAGCACGACAGGGGCGGGTAATTCACCCCTCCACTTT. Protein product: CASSTTGAGNSPLHF.

The J gene is TRBJ1-1, the V gene TRBV20-1; D gene ambiguous. Trimming removed 3 bases at V and 4 bases at J, with 9 bases between. CDR1 and CDR2 (germline): DFQATT, SNEGSKA (reference sequence). CDR3 size: 12 residues. DNA of the CDR3: TGCAGTGCTAGCTCAGAGGCCACTGAAGCTTTCTTT. It is translated as CSASSEATEAFF.

This clonotype appeared many times. This CDR3 is CASSRQTNTGELFF. The CDR3 coding sequence is TGTGCCAGTAGCAGACAGACGAACACCGGGGAGCTGTTTTTT. This chain uses TRBV19 with TRBJ2-2, with D possibly matching TRBD1 (5 bases). V lost 6 bases and J lost 0, with 8 bases in between. This CDR3 is 14 amino acids long. CDR1 and CDR2 (germline): LNHDA, SQIVND (reference sequence).

A remark on this clonotype: Compared with germline, one end of the junction differs, possibly owing to a read error. The chain is built from TRBV19 and TRBJ1-5; possibly TRBD1 for D (6 bases). Germline V gene lookup returns CDR1 LNHDA and CDR2 SQIVND (reference sequence). This CDR3 comprises 11 residues. CDR3 DNA: TGTGCCAGTAGTTGTGGGGGGCCCCAGCACTTT. Translating it yields CASSCGGPQHF. The variable domain in full, with the rest retrieved from reference TRBV19 and TRBJ1-5, is DGGITQSPKYLFRKEGQNVTLSCEQNLNHDAMYWYRQDPGQGLRLIYYSQIVNDFQKGDIAEGYSVSREKKESFPLTVTSAQKNPTAFYLCASSCGGPQHFGDGTRLSIL.

CDR3 bases: TGTGCCAGCAGCCCGGTCCTGTGGACAGGGTGGGGCGAGACCCAGTACTTC. The encoded protein is CASSPVLWTGWGETQYF. The chain links TRBV9 to TRBJ2-5; 8 bases agree with TRBD1. The V gene end was trimmed by 4 bases and the J gene end by 5 bases; junction bases not matched to a gene: 16. The CDR3 contains 17 residues. Germline CDR1 and CDR2: SGDLS and YYNGEE.

This clonotype was recorded many times. This sequence joins TRBV9 and TRBJ2-3, with 10 bases identical to TRBD2. This CDR3 has 17 amino acids. Per germline, CDR1 SGDLS and CDR2 YYNGEE. With V trimmed by 3 bases and J by 0 bases, 7 bases remained unmatched. CDR3 in DNA: TGTGCCAGCAGCGCCCCGTTAGCGGGGGGTAGCACAGATACGCAGTATTTT. This encodes CASSAPLAGGSTDTQYF.

J is TRBJ2-1 and V is TRBV20-1, with unresolved D. V shed 3 bases and J shed 12 bases, with 24 bases lying between them. This CDR3 is built from 15 residues. Looked up from germline, CDR1 is DFQATT and CDR2 is SNEGSKA (reference sequence). CDR3 sequence reads: CSASDRTSSTDTQFF. Here the CDR3 DNA reads TGCAGTGCTAGCGATCGGACGAGTAGCACAGATACGCAGTTCTTC.

This clonotype was counted many times. The chain links TRBV19 to TRBJ1-2; tentative D call: TRBD1 (6 bases). The V and J ends lost 6 bases and 0 bases respectively, with 20 bases between them. CDR1 LNHDA and CDR2 SQIVND come from the germline V gene (reference sequence). This CDR3 contains 17 residues. The CDR3 DNA is TGTGCCAGTAGCAAACTGACAGGCGGGACAACTAACTATGGCTACACCTTC. Translation gives CASSKLTGGTTNYGYTF.

V usage is TRBV4-2 and J usage is TRBJ2-3; 8 nucleotides match TRBD2. Germline CDR1 is LGHNA and CDR2 is YNFKEQ. V lost 8 bases to trimming and J lost 2 bases; unmatched junction nucleotides: 12. The CDR3 totals 16 residues. In nucleotides, the CDR3 is TGTGCCAGCTCACCGAAGTTAGCGGGAATCACAGATACGCAGTATTTT. Amino acid sequence: CASSPKLAGITDTQYF.

This clonotype was observed many times. The chain combines TRBV7-9 with TRBJ2-2, with D possibly being TRBD2 (5 bases). Trimming removed 6 bases from V and 2 bases from J, with 13 bases in between. CDR1 and CDR2 from the germline V gene are SEHNR and FQNEAQ (reference sequence). The CDR3 runs to 15 residues. CDR3 loop: CASRRETFNTGELFF. The CDR3 nucleotides read TGTGCCAGCAGAAGGGAGACTTTCAACACCGGGGAGCTGTTTTTT.

This chain links TRBV20-1 with TRBJ1-1; 8 bases agree with TRBD1. V was pared by 3 bases and J by 6 bases, with 3 bases of the junction left unmatched. Germline V CDR1 and CDR2: DFQATT, SNEGSKA (reference sequence). CDR3 length: 12 residues. As DNA, the CDR3 is TGCAGTGCTAGGGTACAGGGGGCTGAAGCTTTCTTT. Its translation: CSARVQGAEAFF.

This clonotype was seen at least ten times. The chain is built from TRBV7-6 and TRBJ2-2, with 12 bases lining up with TRBD1. Germline values: CDR1 SGHVS, CDR2 FNYEAQ. CDR3 length equals 15 residues. V lost 5 bases to trimming and J lost 7 bases; unmatched junction nucleotides: 5. The CDR3 is CASSTGTGGLGELFF. CDR3 nucleotide sequence: TGTGCCAGCAGCACCGGGACAGGGGGCCTCGGGGAGCTGTTTTTT.

This clonotype was recorded many times. The J gene is TRBJ2-1, the V gene TRBV5-1; tentative D call: TRBD2 (5 bases). The CDR3 covers 18 residues. CDR1 SGHRS and CDR2 YFSETQ come from the germline V gene. The V gene lost 3 bases and the J gene lost 0 bases, with 19 bases spanning the gap. The CDR3 is CASSSGPKRFSSYNEQFF. CDR3 nucleotide sequence: TGCGCCAGCAGCTCGGGCCCGAAGCGGTTCAGCTCCTACAATGAGCAGTTCTTC.

The chain employs TRBV7-2 and TRBJ2-5; weak D call: TRBD2 (7 bases). The length of the CDR3 is 13 residues. From germline, CDR1 is SGHTA and CDR2 FQGNSA. The V end lost 7 bases, the J end lost 9 bases, and 18 bases lay between the germline ends. CDR3 in DNA: TGTGCCAGCACCTGGGGGGGGCACCAGCCCCAGTACTTC. Its translation is CASTWGGHQPQYF.

This clonotype was seen at least ten times. V is TRBV2 and J is TRBJ1-1; a possible D gene is TRBD1 (6 bases). The CDR3 loop spans 13 amino acids. CDR1 is SNHLY and CDR2 is FYNNEI in the germline V gene. With 7 bases removed from V and 3 bases from J, the gap between germline ends came to 12 bases. CDR3 sequence reads: CASMGARDTEAFF. The CDR3 nucleotides read TGTGCCAGCATGGGGGCGCGGGACACTGAAGCTTTCTTT.